Below, 32 T cell receptor beta chains from the same sample are listed, as sequenced in a study of CD8+ T cells in alopecia areata (dated by TCRdb to 2017 to 2018). The protocol used for the library was the immunoSEQ multiplex PCR assay. RNA was extracted from all samples and reverse transcribed into cDNA as template for TCR sequencing. TCRdb retrieved this table from immuneACCESS and kept in-frame rearrangements only. Not all clones are present; in checked studies, unresolved V genes account for under half, and no reason is known for the remainder. Within this sample are about 300,000 clones, with 58% of them counted one time only. The ten largest clones represent approximately 1.8% of the sample. This specimen's time point label, per the study, means: about 5 months on oral tofacitinib. The treatment or condition label for this specimen denotes: oral pan-JAK inhibitor, 5-10 mg twice daily. The material sequenced was CD4+ T cells sorted from blood, taken at week 24, from a patient treated with tofacitinib. These receptors were collected from a human donor with alopecia areata.

The chain recombines TRBV5-1 with TRBJ2-1, with 11 bases identical to TRBD2. The CDR3 contains 17 residues. Losses at the gene ends were 4 bases for V and 4 bases for J; bases not matched to a gene: 10. Germline V gene sequence: CDR1 SGHRS, CDR2 YFSETQ. The CDR3 protein is CASSPHQTSGAYNEQFF. CDR3 DNA sequence: TGCGCCAGCAGCCCGCACCAGACTAGCGGGGCTTACAATGAGCAGTTCTTC.

This rearrangement joins TRBV7-2 to TRBJ1-1; D gene ambiguous. In germline, CDR1 is SGHTA, CDR2 FQGNSA. This CDR3 contains 13 residues. With 3 bases removed from V and 3 bases from J, the gap between germline ends came to 8 bases. CDR3 protein: CASSFQEDTEAFF. The CDR3 DNA is TGTGCCAGCAGCTTCCAGGAAGACACTGAAGCTTTCTTT.

Written as DNA, the CDR3 is TGTGCCAGCAGCCGTGAACTGTTTAGCTCCTACAATGAGCAGTTCTTC. Translated: CASSRELFSSYNEQFF. This chain connects TRBV9 to TRBJ2-1, with unresolved D. V shed 4 bases and J shed 0 bases, with 14 bases lying between them. The CDR3 is made up of 16 amino acids. Germline CDR1 is SGDLS and CDR2 is YYNGEE.

This clone was seen more than once but under ten times. The rearrangement joins TRBV30 to TRBJ1-4; D perhaps matches TRBD1 (6 bases). Germline lookup yields CDR1 GTSNPN and CDR2 SVGIG (reference sequence). V lost 2 bases to trimming and J lost 8 bases, with 6 bases between them. The CDR3 has 11 residues. CDR3 nucleotide sequence: TGTGCCTGGAGTACAGGGGAAAAACTGTTTTTT. This encodes CAWSTGEKLFF.

The chain employs TRBV7-8 and TRBJ2-3; maybe TRBD1 (6 bases). This CDR3 is 16 amino acids long. CDR1 and CDR2 (germline): SGHVS, FQNEAQ. The V and J ends lost 6 bases and 2 bases respectively, with 18 bases between them. CDR3 DNA sequence: TGTGCCAGCAGAACGCTCCGGGTGGGGGCCACAGATACGCAGTATTTT. The encoded protein is CASRTLRVGATDTQYF.

J is TRBJ2-1 and V is TRBV5-6, with 7 bases aligning to TRBD1. The V and J ends lost 3 bases and 7 bases, in that order; junction bases with no gene match: 10. The CDR3 consists of 15 residues. Germline values: CDR1 SGHDT, CDR2 YYEEEE. For the CDR3, the DNA is TGTGCCAGCAGCTACTGGGGGCCCAGGGGGAATGAGCAGTTCTTC. Protein product: CASSYWGPRGNEQFF.

This clone was seen more than once but under ten times. The chain has TRBV5-1 and TRBJ1-1; D unresolved. CDR3 length: 13 amino acids. V lost 4 bases and J lost 1, with 8 bases in between. Germline V CDR1 and CDR2: SGHRS, YFSETQ. The CDR3 is CASSPGSNTEAFF. CDR3 in DNA: TGCGCCAGCAGCCCGGGATCGAACACTGAAGCTTTCTTT.

This clone appeared a single time. V gene TRBV29-1 combines with J gene TRBJ2-5; TRBD2 aligns across 7 bases. Germline V gives CDR1 SQVTM, CDR2 ANQGSEA. This CDR3 is 12 amino acids long. V lost 6 bases, J lost 5 bases, and 6 bases stayed unmatched. The chain's CDR3 is CSVLGGSETQYF. CDR3 DNA sequence: TGCAGCGTCTTGGGGGGGTCGGAGACCCAGTACTTC.

The chain joins TRBV29-1 to TRBJ2-7; either TRBD1 or TRBD2 may fit D (5 bases each). This CDR3 is built from 11 residues. In germline, CDR1 is SQVTM, CDR2 ANQGSEA. Trimming left V 4 bases short and J 9 bases short, with 13 bases between. This CDR3 is CSVVIGTPQYF. The CDR3 DNA reads as TGCAGCGTTGTCATCGGGACGCCGCAGTACTTC.

This clone was recorded a few times. The chain uses TRBV7-2 and TRBJ2-5; 11 bases agree with TRBD2. CDR3 length equals 15 residues. Trimming removed 5 bases from V and 3 bases from J; junction bases left unmatched: 5. Germline CDR1 and CDR2: SGHTA and FQGNSA. CDR3 DNA sequence: TGTGCCAGCAGCCTTAGCGGGGGGGCCGAAGAGACCCAGTACTTC. Translation: CASSLSGGAEETQYF.

The table lists this clone with a count of one. This sample also contains other DNA sequences that code for the same CDR3. V and J are TRBV6-5 and TRBJ1-1; no clear D gene. There are 13 residues in the CDR3. V lost 2 bases and J 1 base, leaving 5 bases between the germline ends. Germline V lookup: CDR1 MNHEY, CDR2 SVGAGI. CDR3 sequence reads: CASSYRGNTEAFF. The CDR3 DNA is TGTGCCAGCAGTTACCGAGGGAACACTGAAGCTTTCTTT.

This sequence joins TRBV27 and TRBJ2-5; D unresolved. The V gene's germline CDR1 is MNHEY and CDR2 SMNVEV (reference sequence). CDR3 length: 13 amino acids. V was shortened by 6 bases and J by 9 bases, with 17 bases between the two germline ends. The CDR3: CASSSSRASAQYF. CDR3 sequence (DNA): TGTGCCAGCAGCTCCTCCCGGGCCTCAGCCCAGTACTTC.

There are a few counts of this clone. This chain joins TRBV29-1 and TRBJ1-1, with a tentative D call TRBD1 (6 bases). There are 15 residues in the CDR3. V was shortened by 8 bases and J by 4 bases, with 23 bases between the two germline ends. Germline CDR1 reads SQVTM; CDR2 reads ANQGSEA. CDR3 in amino acids: CSTENSGGGGTEAFF. As DNA, the CDR3 is TGCAGCACCGAGAACTCTGGAGGGGGGGGCACTGAAGCTTTCTTT.

This clone was detected only a few times. This sequence joins TRBV30 and TRBJ1-1; D not certain. Per germline, CDR1 GTSNPN and CDR2 SVGIG (reference sequence). The CDR3 spans 13 residues. With 2 bases removed from V and 1 base from J, the gap between germline ends came to 8 bases. DNA of the CDR3: TGTGCCTGGAGTTTTACCGGGAACACTGAAGCTTTCTTT. This gives the protein CAWSFTGNTEAFF.

This clone was seen only a few times. The rearrangement uses TRBV10-3 and TRBJ1-1, with 7 bases matching TRBD1. The CDR3 consists of 16 residues. V was clipped by 4 bases and J by 0 bases; unmatched bases: 8. Germline V gene sequence: CDR1 ENHRY, CDR2 SYGVKD. CDR3 sequence (DNA): TGTGCCATCAGTGCTGACAGGGTAGGGATGAACACTGAAGCTTTCTTT. Amino acid sequence: CAISADRVGMNTEAFF.

The J gene is TRBJ1-1, the V gene TRBV18, with 7 bases identical to TRBD1. CDR3 length: 15 amino acids. The junction had 8 bases not matched to a gene; V was cut back by 4 bases and J by 3 bases. Germline lookup yields CDR1 KGHSH and CDR2 LQKENI. The CDR3 DNA is TGTGCCAGCTCACTTACCAGGGGGGGAGACACTGAAGCTTTCTTT. Amino acids: CASSLTRGGDTEAFF.

This clone was counted between two and nine times. The chain combines TRBV11-2 with TRBJ2-5; D might be TRBD1 (5 bases). V lost 4 bases and J 4 bases, leaving 13 bases between the germline ends. The length of the CDR3 is 14 residues. Per germline, CDR1 SGHAT and CDR2 FQNNGV. CDR3 sequence reads: CASSSQGGVETQYF. The CDR3 DNA reads TGTGCCAGCAGCTCCCAGGGTGGTGTAGAGACCCAGTACTTC.

J is TRBJ2-2 and V is TRBV2; D gene ambiguous. Germline CDR1 reads SNHLY; CDR2 reads FYNNEI. The CDR3 runs 14 residues. V was pared by 6 bases and J by 3 bases, with 11 bases between. The CDR3 region has the DNA TGTGCCAGCAGATTGGGATTTGACACCGGGGAGCTGTTTTTT. It is translated as CASRLGFDTGELFF.

The chain links TRBV27 to TRBJ2-5, with D possibly matching TRBD2 (6 bases). There are 17 residues in the CDR3. CDR1 and CDR2 from the germline V gene are MNHEY and SMNVEV (reference sequence). Trimming stripped 5 bases from V and 5 bases from J, with 24 bases between. The CDR3 nucleotides are TGTGCCAGCAGTCCACCGGGGGACGGAACCCCGGGGGAGACCCAGTACTTC. It translates to CASSPPGDGTPGETQYF.

CDR3 DNA: TGTGCCAGCAGCACCGGGACCAGCACAGATACGCAGTATTTT. It codes for CASSTGTSTDTQYF. The chain joins TRBV6-5 to TRBJ2-3; perhaps D is TRBD1 or TRBD2 (5 bases each). The germline gives CDR1 MNHEY, CDR2 SVGAGI. This CDR3 has 14 residues. Trimming removed 6 bases at V and 0 bases at J, with 10 bases between.

The rearrangement links TRBV15 to TRBJ2-5; 7 bases are shared with TRBD2. Losses at the gene ends were 5 bases for V and 5 bases for J; bases not matched to a gene: 11. The V gene's germline CDR1 is LNHNV and CDR2 YYDKDF (reference sequence). The CDR3 contains 15 residues. The CDR3 loop is CATSRGGGGDETQYF. For the CDR3, the DNA is TGTGCCACCAGCCGCGGAGGTGGGGGGGATGAGACCCAGTACTTC.

V is TRBV30 and J is TRBJ1-6, with TRBD1 identical over 8 bases. This CDR3 region has 14 residues. Looked up from germline, CDR1 is GTSNPN and CDR2 is SVGIG (reference sequence). The V gene end was trimmed by 2 bases and the J gene end by 7 bases; junction bases not matched to a gene: 4. The CDR3 spells CAWSRDRKNSPLHF. The CDR3 DNA sequence: TGTGCCTGGAGTAGGGACAGGAAGAATTCACCCCTCCACTTT.

Remarks on this clone: At one end, the junction sequence differs from germline, possibly due to a read error. The chain has TRBV5-1 and TRBJ2-5, with 12 bases fitting TRBD1. The germline CDR1 and CDR2 sequences are SGHRS and YFSETQ. The length of the CDR3 is 15 residues. The DNA for the CDR3 is TGCGCCAGCACCTTGGGACAGGGGGCTGGGGAGACCCAGTACTTC. Residues: CASTLGQGAGETQYF. The full variable domain, its missing parts supplied by reference TRBV5-1 and TRBJ2-5, is KAGVTQTPRYLIKTRGQQVTLSCSPISGHRSVSWYQQTPGQGLQFLFEYFSETQRNKGNFPGRFSGRQFSNSRSEMNVSTLELGDSALYLCASTLGQGAGETQYFGPGTRLLVL.

For the CDR3, the DNA is TGCAGCGTCGCGGTTTTGGGCACAGATACGCAGTATTTT. Translation gives CSVAVLGTDTQYF. The chain combines TRBV29-1 with TRBJ2-3; D is unresolved. Germline loops: CDR1 SQVTM, CDR2 ANQGSEA. V lost 6 bases and J lost 1, with 11 bases in between. The CDR3 extends over 13 amino acids.

This clone turned up a few times. The chain employs TRBV7-2 and TRBJ2-2; D not certain. Deletions cut 6 bases from V and 12 bases from J, with 17 bases between. Germline V gives CDR1 SGHTA, CDR2 FQGNSA. The CDR3 is 13 amino acids. DNA of the CDR3: TGTGCCAGCAGTCTCCACACCGCACCCAAGCTGTTTTTT. As protein: CASSLHTAPKLFF.

The rearrangement uses TRBV5-6 and TRBJ2-5; the D gene is possibly TRBD1 (6 bases). This CDR3 has 13 residues. Looked up from germline, CDR1 is SGHDT and CDR2 is YYEEEE. V was clipped by 3 bases and J by 5 bases, with 11 bases between them. CDR3 in amino acids: CASSSGQLETQYF. Here the CDR3 DNA reads TGTGCCAGCAGCTCTGGACAGTTGGAGACCCAGTACTTC.

The chain has TRBV5-1 and TRBJ1-1, with D maybe TRBD1 (6 bases). This CDR3 contains 15 residues. Germline lookup yields CDR1 SGHRS and CDR2 YFSETQ. V was pared by 4 bases and J by 1 base, with 14 bases between. CDR3 residues: CASSVPAGANTEAFF. The CDR3 nucleotides are TGCGCCAGCAGCGTTCCGGCGGGGGCGAACACTGAAGCTTTCTTT.

The chain couples TRBV28 to TRBJ1-5; D is uncertain. V was cut by 5 bases and J by 0 bases, with 11 bases left in between. The germline V gene encodes CDR1 MDHEN and CDR2 SYDVKM. The CDR3 has 15 residues. The CDR3 bases are TGTGCCAGCAGTCTAGATAGCTCTAGCAATCAGCCCCAGCATTTT. Translation gives CASSLDSSSNQPQHF.

This clone was observed a handful of times. The chain uses TRBV19 and TRBJ1-6; the D is unclear. The CDR3 consists of 12 residues. V dropped 3 bases and J dropped 9 bases, with 6 bases sitting between them. Germline V lookup: CDR1 LNHDA, CDR2 SQIVND (reference sequence). The CDR3 DNA is TGTGCCAGTAGTATCGGCCTTTCACCCCTCCACTTT. It yields the protein CASSIGLSPLHF.

The rearrangement uses TRBV9 and TRBJ1-1; 7 bases map to TRBD1. CDR3 size: 13 residues. Germline trimming cut 3 bases from V and 5 bases from J; bases unmatched to any gene: 4. Germline V gives CDR1 SGDLS, CDR2 YYNGEE. In DNA form, the CDR3 reads TGTGCCAGCAGCGCCGACAGGGAGACTGAAGCTTTCTTT. Translated: CASSADRETEAFF.

V usage is TRBV27 and J usage is TRBJ1-5; weak D call: TRBD1 (5 bases). The germline V gene has CDR1 MNHEY and CDR2 SMNVEV (reference sequence). Trimming took off 2 bases at V and 4 bases at J, with 9 bases between the two ends. CDR3 size: 14 residues. The CDR3 bases are TGTGCCAGCAGTTTAACCAGGGCGAATCAGCCCCAGCATTTT. Translating gives CASSLTRANQPQHF.

This sequence joins TRBV7-2 and TRBJ2-7, with D maybe TRBD1 (6 bases). V was clipped by 1 base and J by 3 bases, with 10 bases between them. The CDR3 runs to 14 residues. Per the germline V gene, CDR1 is SGHTA and CDR2 is FQGNSA. This CDR3 is CASSLEQGSYEQYF. The CDR3 nucleotides read TGTGCCAGCAGCTTAGAACAGGGTAGCTACGAGCAGTACTTC. Full variable domain (rest looked up from reference TRBV7-2 and TRBJ2-7): GAGVSQSPSNKVTEKGKDVELRCDPISGHTALYWYRQSLGQGLEFLIYFQGNSAPDKSGLPSDRFSAERTGGSVSTLTIQRTQQEDSAVYLCASSLEQGSYEQYFGPGTRLTVT.